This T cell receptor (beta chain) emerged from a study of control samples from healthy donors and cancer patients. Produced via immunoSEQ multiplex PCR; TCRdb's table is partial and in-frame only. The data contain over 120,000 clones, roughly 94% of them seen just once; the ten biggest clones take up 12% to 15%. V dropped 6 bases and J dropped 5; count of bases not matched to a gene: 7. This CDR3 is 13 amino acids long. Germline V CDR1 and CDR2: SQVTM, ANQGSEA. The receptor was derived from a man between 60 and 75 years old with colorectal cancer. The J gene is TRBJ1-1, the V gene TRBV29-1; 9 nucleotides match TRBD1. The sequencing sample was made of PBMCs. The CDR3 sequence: CSVAGQGRTEAFF. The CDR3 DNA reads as TGCAGCGTAGCGGGACAGGGCCGGACTGAAGCTTTCTTT.